The next 23 T cell receptor beta chains were all read from a single sample in a study of blood T cell repertoires in COVID-19. Assay used: immunoSEQ multiplex PCR; TCRdb lists only in-frame clones, some missing. This table has 230,000 or so clones, roughly 87% appearing once. The sample consisted of peripheral blood. The receptor set was obtained from a man between 35 and 55 years old with active or convalescent COVID-19.

A remark on this clone: Other nucleotide sequences in the sample specify the same CDR3. The chain has TRBV28 and TRBJ1-1; the D gene is possibly TRBD1 (6 bases). CDR3 length: 14 residues. Trimming cost V 6 bases and J 0 bases, with 11 bases left between them. CDR1 and CDR2 (germline): MDHEN, SYDVKM. The CDR3 here is CASSLGQMNTEAFF. DNA of the CDR3: TGTGCCAGCAGCCTCGGACAGATGAACACTGAAGCTTTCTTT.

The chain combines TRBV30 with TRBJ2-7, with a possible D match to TRBD1 (6 bases). Trimming removed 3 bases at V and 3 bases at J, with 15 bases between. The length of the CDR3 is 14 residues. Germline assignment: CDR1 GTSNPN and CDR2 SVGIG (reference sequence). CDR3 coding DNA: TGTGCCTGGAGCCCCCGCAGGGGAGTCTACGAGCAGTACTTC. This encodes CAWSPRRGVYEQYF.

The chain is built from TRBV10-1 and TRBJ2-3, with 8 nucleotides matching TRBD2. The CDR3 is 15 amino acids. V shed 3 bases, J shed 7 bases, and the junction held 9 bases outside the gene matches. Germline values: CDR1 WNHNN, CDR2 SYGVQD (reference sequence). The CDR3 spells CASSELPTSGNTQYF. CDR3 nucleotides: TGCGCCAGCAGTGAACTACCTACTAGCGGAAATACGCAGTATTTT.

This clone was seen more than once but under ten times. The chain is built from TRBV7-9 and TRBJ2-7; possible D gene TRBD2, 6 bases. The germline gives CDR1 SEHNR, CDR2 FQNEAQ (reference sequence). Trimming cost V 11 bases and J 6 bases, with 20 bases left between them. This CDR3 region has 13 residues. The CDR3: CAVSGDSSGEQYF. CDR3 DNA sequence: TGTGCCGTCTCGGGGGACTCTTCTGGCGAGCAGTACTTC.

V usage is TRBV4-1 and J usage is TRBJ1-5; D gene uncertain. Trimming shortened V by 0 bases and J by 7 bases, and 7 bases separated the two germline ends. The V gene's germline CDR1 is MGHRA and CDR2 YSYEKL. This CDR3 is 13 amino acids long. CDR3 sequence reads: CASSQDHWQPQHF. Written as DNA, the CDR3 is TGCGCCAGCAGCCAAGATCACTGGCAGCCCCAGCATTTT.

The chain has TRBV7-9 and TRBJ2-1, with D uncertain. Between the trimmed V and J ends, which lost 3 bases and 0 bases, there was a span of 9 bases. This CDR3 contains 15 residues. Germline V CDR1 and CDR2: SEHNR, FQNEAQ (reference sequence). DNA of the CDR3: TGTGCCAGCAGCTTCGAACCGAGCTCCTACAATGAGCAGTTCTTC. Translated: CASSFEPSSYNEQFF.

For the CDR3, the DNA is TGTGCCACCCAACCGGGGGGGTTAAACAATGAGCAGTTCTTC. Translating gives CATQPGGLNNEQFF. This sequence joins TRBV24-1 and TRBJ2-1, with 8 bases lining up with TRBD2. This CDR3 comprises 14 residues. V trimming: 9 bases; J trimming: 5 bases; junction bases outside the gene matches: 8. Looked up from germline, CDR1 is KGHDR and CDR2 is SFDVKD.

The sample holds a few counts of this clone. The chain is built from TRBV28 and TRBJ1-6; possibly TRBD1 for D (5 bases). This CDR3 is 14 amino acids long. Deletions cut 5 bases from V and 8 bases from J, with 13 bases between. CDR1 and CDR2 from the germline V gene are MDHEN and SYDVKM. CDR3 loop: CASSRGGSDSPLHF. The CDR3 nucleotides are TGTGCCAGCAGTCGGGGGGGGTCGGATTCACCCCTCCACTTT.

This chain joins TRBV19 and TRBJ1-1; 7 bases map to TRBD1. The J segment lost 1 base and the V segment lost 7 bases, leaving 9 bases of the junction unmatched. The length of the CDR3 is 15 residues. Germline CDR1 LNHDA, CDR2 SQIVND (reference sequence). The CDR3 DNA reads as TGTGCCAGTACCCCGAACAGGGGATGGAACACTGAAGCTTTCTTT. This encodes CASTPNRGWNTEAFF.

The V and J genes are TRBV29-1 and TRBJ2-7; TRBD2 matches at 8 bases. This CDR3 is built from 11 residues. The germline V gene encodes CDR1 SQVTM and CDR2 ANQGSEA. Trimming took 6 bases from V and 3 from J; bases not matched to a gene: 1. CDR3 loop: CSVTSGYEQYF. The DNA for the CDR3 is TGCAGCGTAACTAGCGGCTACGAGCAGTACTTC.

This sequence joins TRBV7-9 and TRBJ2-6, with 7 positions matching TRBD1. The germline V gene has CDR1 SEHNR and CDR2 FQNEAQ (reference sequence). J was trimmed by 4 bases and V by 5 bases; bases with no gene match: 11. This CDR3 is built from 17 residues. The CDR3 reads CASSSRDSPIGANVLTF. CDR3 coding DNA: TGTGCCAGCAGCAGCCGGGACAGCCCGATCGGGGCCAACGTCCTGACTTTC.

The rearrangement joins TRBV28 to TRBJ2-7, with 8 bases aligning to TRBD2. The CDR3 extends over 15 amino acids. Germline V CDR1 and CDR2: MDHEN, SYDVKM. The J segment lost 0 bases and the V segment lost 7 bases, leaving 8 bases of the junction unmatched. CDR3 bases: TGTGCCAGCACCGAAGCGGGGGCGAGCTCCTACGAGCAGTACTTC. Translated, it gives CASTEAGASSYEQYF.

The gene calls are TRBV6-5 and TRBJ2-1; 7 nucleotides line up with TRBD1. The CDR3 totals 14 residues. Trimming took 6 bases from V and 4 from J; bases not matched to a gene: 6. Germline V gives CDR1 MNHEY, CDR2 SVGAGI. Here the CDR3 DNA reads TGTGCCAGCAGGGCCGGGACAGCGTACAATGAGCAGTTCTTC. Amino acid sequence: CASRAGTAYNEQFF.

This sequence joins TRBV2 and TRBJ1-4; possibly TRBD1 for D (5 bases). The CDR3 is 15 amino acids. Looked up from germline, CDR1 is SNHLY and CDR2 is FYNNEI. Trimming stripped 5 bases from V and 2 bases from J, with 12 bases between. CDR3 loop: CASSLSGGTNEKLFF. The DNA of the CDR3 is TGTGCCAGCAGTCTAAGCGGGGGGACTAATGAAAAACTGTTTTTT.

This chain joins TRBV7-9 and TRBJ2-5; D ambiguous. This CDR3 has 13 residues. The germline gives CDR1 SEHNR, CDR2 FQNEAQ (reference sequence). Trimming took off 5 bases at V and 4 bases at J, with 11 bases between the two ends. The CDR3 reads CASSGQKAETQYF. CDR3 DNA sequence: TGTGCCAGCAGCGGGCAGAAGGCAGAGACCCAGTACTTC. Combining the CDR3 with reference TRBV7-9 and TRBJ2-5 gives the whole variable domain DTGVSQNPRHKITKRGQNVTFRCDPISEHNRLYWYRQTLGQGPEFLTYFQNEAQLEKSRLLSDRFSAERPKGSFSTLEIQRTEQGDSAMYLCASSGQKAETQYFGPGTRLLVL.

This chain joins TRBV27 and TRBJ2-1; 12 bases are shared with TRBD2. Germline V gene lookup returns CDR1 MNHEY and CDR2 SMNVEV (reference sequence). V was clipped by 6 bases and J by 7 bases; unmatched bases: 1. The CDR3 has 13 amino acids. The CDR3 reads CASRGLAGNEQFF. The CDR3 bases are TGTGCCAGCAGGGGACTAGCGGGTAATGAGCAGTTCTTC.

The chain joins TRBV19 to TRBJ1-1, with D unresolved. The CDR3 loop spans 15 amino acids. Trimming pared 0 bases from V and 1 base from J, leaving 9 bases between. Germline values: CDR1 LNHDA, CDR2 SQIVND (reference sequence). This CDR3 is CASSIDQVSNTEAFF. CDR3 nucleotide sequence: TGTGCCAGTAGTATAGATCAGGTCTCGAACACTGAAGCTTTCTTT.

This clone was recorded once. The chain joins TRBV11-2 to TRBJ1-4, with TRBD1 matching over 7 bases. J was trimmed by 10 bases and V by 5 bases; bases with no gene match: 10. CDR1 SGHAT and CDR2 FQNNGV come from the germline V gene. This CDR3 region has 14 residues. CDR3 DNA sequence: TGTGCCAGCAGCCGGACAGGTGGATTGGGAAAACTGTTTTTT. As protein: CASSRTGGLGKLFF.

Comments on this clone: This specimen includes other DNA sequences encoding the same CDR3. The V and J genes are TRBV7-9 and TRBJ1-1; weak D call: TRBD1 (5 bases). CDR1 is SEHNR and CDR2 is FQNEAQ in the germline V gene (reference sequence). The CDR3 has 13 residues. The V gene lost 3 bases and the J gene lost 1 base, with 6 bases spanning the gap. CDR3 DNA: TGTGCCAGCAGCTTCGGGGGGAACACTGAAGCTTTCTTT. This translates into CASSFGGNTEAFF.

Concerning this clone: Different DNA sequences within this sample yield the same CDR3. The rearrangement uses TRBV7-8 and TRBJ1-3, with 8 bases that match TRBD1. The CDR3 loop spans 13 amino acids. V lost 5 bases to trimming and J lost 8 bases; unmatched junction nucleotides: 5. Germline CDR1 is SGHVS and CDR2 is FQNEAQ. The chain's CDR3 is CASSPNRGDTIYF. CDR3 in DNA: TGTGCCAGCAGCCCCAACAGGGGGGACACCATATATTTT.

The rearrangement links TRBV24-1 to TRBJ2-3; 9 positions agree with TRBD2. The V segment lost 4 bases and the J segment 5 bases; nucleotides outside the gene matches: 6. The CDR3 is 15 residues long. Germline V lookup: CDR1 KGHDR, CDR2 SFDVKD. The CDR3 nucleotides are TGTGCCACCAGTGACGGTAGCGGGGGTAAAGATACGCAGTATTTT. It codes for CATSDGSGGKDTQYF.

This clone has a single count. The chain recombines TRBV18 with TRBJ2-7; 9 bases align to TRBD2. J lost 2 bases, V lost 3 bases, and 5 bases had no gene match. CDR1 is KGHSH and CDR2 is LQKENI in the germline V gene. The CDR3 loop spans 15 amino acids. CDR3 sequence (DNA): TGTGCCAGCTCACCCCCCATAGCGGGGGCCTACGAGCAGTACTTC. As protein: CASSPPIAGAYEQYF.

The chain carries TRBV5-4 and TRBJ1-1, with 8 bases identical to TRBD1. Germline loops: CDR1 SGHNT, CDR2 YYREEE (reference sequence). J was trimmed by 6 bases and V by 4 bases; bases with no gene match: 5. CDR3 length: 13 amino acids. For the CDR3, the DNA is TGTGCCAGCAGCCGGCCGACAGGGGCTGAAGCTTTCTTT. The encoded protein is CASSRPTGAEAFF. Full variable domain (missing parts from reference TRBV5-4 and TRBJ1-1): ETGVTQSPTHLIKTRGQQVTLRCSSQSGHNTVSWYQQALGQGPQFIFQYYREEENGRGNFPPRFSGLQFPNYSSELNVNALELDDSALYLCASSRPTGAEAFFGQGTRLTVV.